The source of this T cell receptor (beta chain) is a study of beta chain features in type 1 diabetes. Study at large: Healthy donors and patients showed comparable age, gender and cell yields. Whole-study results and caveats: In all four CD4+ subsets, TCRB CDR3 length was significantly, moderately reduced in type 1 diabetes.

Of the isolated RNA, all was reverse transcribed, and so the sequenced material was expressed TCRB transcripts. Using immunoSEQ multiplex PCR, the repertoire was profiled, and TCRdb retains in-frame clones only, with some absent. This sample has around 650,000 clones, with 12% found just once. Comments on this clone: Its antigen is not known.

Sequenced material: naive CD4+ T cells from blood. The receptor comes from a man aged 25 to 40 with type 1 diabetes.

DNA for the CDR3: TGCGCCAGCAGCTTGGAAAGCGGGGGTGGCTACGAGCAGTACTTC. Its translation: CASSLESGGGYEQYF. The genes are TRBV5-1 and TRBJ2-7; 8 bases map to TRBD2. The V gene's germline CDR1 is SGHRS and CDR2 YFSETQ. The CDR3 sequence is 15 residues long. The V gene end was trimmed by 0 bases and the J gene end by 3 bases; junction bases not matched to a gene: 5.